This TCR beta chain was recovered during a study of a mutant IDH1 vaccine in newly diagnosed glioma. About the research overall: Vaccines began 4-6 weeks after radiotherapy alone, or with temozolomide cycles. The treated group averaged approximately 42 years old and was roughly 62% male, 37.5% female.

Germline V gene lookup returns CDR1 SGHTA and CDR2 FQGNSA. This CDR3 has 13 residues. Trimming removed 7 bases from V and 5 bases from J; junction bases left unmatched: 7. As regards this clone: Its target is unknown.

Overall study findings and caveats: Pseudoprogression appeared independent of alterations in top peripheral clonotypes.

Here immunoSEQ multiplex PCR was the method, and the copy in TCRdb shows in-frame clones only, minus some. The data contain approximately 70,000 clones, under 90% of them seen just once; the ten biggest clones take up about 14%. As for time point: week 23, last vaccination. The investigators gave 300 ug of mutant IDH1 20-mer peptide in each vaccine dose, together with topical imiquimod. Material: PBMCs, obtained from a glioma patient whose treatment included an IDH1 peptide vaccine. This rearrangement joins TRBV7-2 to TRBJ1-1, with TRBD1 matching over 7 bases. This TCR was sampled from a man aged 18 to 29 with glioma. CDR3 nucleotide sequence: TGTGCCAGCATATACAGGGGCCGAACTGAAGCTTTCTTT. This codes for CASIYRGRTEAFF. Using reference TRBV7-2 and TRBJ1-1 for the parts outside the CDR3, the full variable domain is GAGVSQSPSNKVTEKGKDVELRCDPISGHTALYWYRQSLGQGLEFLIYFQGNSAPDKSGLPSDRFSAERTGGSVSTLTIQRTQQEDSAVYLCASIYRGRTEAFFGQGTRLTVV.